The 9 T cell receptor beta chains in this list originate from one sample, sequenced in a study of OX40 agonist ivuxolimab in advanced cancers. Sequencing was performed with immunoSEQ multiplex PCR; in TCRdb, only in-frame clones are kept and a portion is missing. The table lists some 100,000 clones, under 90% of them singletons. The specimen was CD4+ or CD8+ T cells sorted from blood, collected in a trial of the OX40 agonist ivuxolimab. The receptor set was obtained from an adult with an advanced solid tumor such as melanoma, head and neck, liver or kidney cancer.

The J gene is TRBJ1-1, the V gene TRBV5-5, with 7 bases aligning to TRBD1. This CDR3 contains 14 residues. CDR1 and CDR2 from the germline V gene are SGHKS and YYEKEE (reference sequence). Trimming cost V 4 bases and J 1 base; bases outside gene matches: 4. CDR3: CASSVQGWNTEAFF. The CDR3 DNA sequence: TGTGCCAGCAGCGTACAGGGGTGGAACACTGAAGCTTTCTTT. Variable domain in full (rest from reference TRBV5-5 and TRBJ1-1): DAGVTQSPTHLIKTRGQQVTLRCSPISGHKSVSWYQQVLGQGPQFIFQYYEKEERGRGNFPDRFSARQFPNYSSELNVNALLLGDSALYLCASSVQGWNTEAFFGQGTRLTVV.

CDR3 nucleotides: TGTGCCAGCGGGGCGTTAGAGATGAACACTGAAGCTTTCTTT. Translation gives CASGALEMNTEAFF. V and J are TRBV10-3 and TRBJ1-1; maybe TRBD1 (5 bases). Trimming removed 10 bases at V and 0 bases at J, with 15 bases between. Germline CDR1 is ENHRY and CDR2 is SYGVKD. The CDR3 length is 14 residues.

The chain employs TRBV2 and TRBJ2-1; 12 bases are shared with TRBD2. Germline values: CDR1 SNHLY, CDR2 FYNNEI. V was clipped by 6 bases and J by 9 bases; unmatched bases: 9. There are 15 residues in the CDR3. The CDR3 sequence: CASSASGGAHFEQFF. In DNA form, the CDR3 reads TGTGCCAGCAGCGCTAGCGGGGGGGCTCATTTTGAGCAGTTCTTC. Full variable domain (remainder filled in from reference TRBV2 and TRBJ2-1): EPEVTQTPSHQVTQMGQEVILRCVPISNHLYFYWYRQILGQKVEFLVSFYNNEISEKSEIFDDQFSVERPDGSNFTLKIRSTKLEDSAMYFCASSASGGAHFEQFFGPGTRLTVL.

The chain employs TRBV4-1 and TRBJ2-5; D ambiguous. Trimming pared 5 bases from V and 2 bases from J, leaving 12 bases between. Germline values: CDR1 MGHRA, CDR2 YSYEKL. The CDR3 covers 14 residues. CDR3 nucleotides: TGCGCCAGCAGCTTGGTAATCCGTCAAGAGACCCAGTACTTC. Its translation is CASSLVIRQETQYF.

This clone was counted a few times. The rearrangement joins TRBV5-4 to TRBJ1-3, with D hard to call. Germline V lookup: CDR1 SGHNT, CDR2 YYREEE (reference sequence). V was trimmed by 7 bases and J by 0 bases, leaving 8 bases between them. The CDR3 sequence is 13 residues long. The DNA for the CDR3 is TGTGCCAGCGGCAGCTACTCTGGAAACACCATATATTTT. Its translation is CASGSYSGNTIYF.

This clone has at least ten counts. V gene TRBV7-9 combines with J gene TRBJ2-7; 7 bases map to TRBD1. The CDR3 contains 13 residues. Germline CDR1 and CDR2: SEHNR and FQNEAQ (reference sequence). Trimming removed 3 bases from V and 4 bases from J; junction bases left unmatched: 3. The CDR3 bases are TGTGCCAGCAGCTTGAAGACAGGGTACGAGCAGTACTTC. It specifies CASSLKTGYEQYF.

As for this clone: Additional DNA sequences in this sample encode the identical CDR3. The CDR3 nucleotides are TGCAGCGTTGAAGTGACAGGGGGCACTGAAGCTTTCTTT. Translation gives CSVEVTGGTEAFF. V gene TRBV29-1 combines with J gene TRBJ1-1, with 9 bases that match TRBD1. This CDR3 comprises 13 residues. The junction had 1 base not matched to a gene; V was cut back by 1 base and J by 4 bases. The germline V gene has CDR1 SQVTM and CDR2 ANQGSEA.

The genes are TRBV5-1 and TRBJ1-1; D possibly corresponds to TRBD1 (5 bases). Germline V gene data show CDR1 as SGHRS and CDR2 as YFSETQ. Trimming shortened V by 3 bases and J by 5 bases, and 11 bases separated the two germline ends. The length of the CDR3 is 13 residues. CDR3 nucleotide sequence: TGCGCCAGCAGCTATCAGGGAGGGACTGAAGCTTTCTTT. Its protein is CASSYQGGTEAFF. Complete variable domain (other parts from reference TRBV5-1 and TRBJ1-1): KAGVTQTPRYLIKTRGQQVTLSCSPISGHRSVSWYQQTPGQGLQFLFEYFSETQRNKGNFPGRFSGRQFSNSRSEMNVSTLELGDSALYLCASSYQGGTEAFFGQGTRLTVV.

This chain links TRBV28 with TRBJ1-1; 7 bases map to TRBD1. Germline V gives CDR1 MDHEN, CDR2 SYDVKM. The CDR3 totals 14 residues. The V and J ends lost 5 bases and 3 bases, in that order; junction bases with no gene match: 6. The CDR3 is CASSLGGADTEAFF. The CDR3 DNA follows: TGTGCCAGCAGTCTAGGGGGCGCGGACACTGAAGCTTTCTTT. Full variable domain (missing parts from reference TRBV28 and TRBJ1-1): DVKVTQSSRYLVKRTGEKVFLECVQDMDHENMFWYRQDPGLGLRLIYFSYDVKMKEKGDIPEGYSVSREKKERFSLILESASTNQTSMYLCASSLGGADTEAFFGQGTRLTVV.